The 9 T cell receptor beta chains in this list originate from one sample, sequenced in a study of T cells in Graves' hyperthyroidism and ophthalmopathy. TCR beta CDR3 region amplification was performed from RNA transcripts. Carried out on the TCR CDR3, a first-round RT-PCR used the HTBI primer set. TCRdb ran MiXCR on the multiplex PCR reads and lists one entry per CDR3 protein. The sample consists of a few hundred thousand distinct CDR3 sequences, 22% of them appearing once. Sequenced sample: blood. The receptors were gathered from a woman aged 70-85 years with Graves' ophthalmopathy.

The rearrangement uses TRBV20-1 and TRBJ2-5, with D perhaps matching TRBD1 or TRBD2 (5 bases each). CDR1 is DFQATT and CDR2 is SNEGSKA in the germline V gene (reference sequence). The V gene lost 7 bases and the J gene lost 0 bases, with 24 bases spanning the gap. The CDR3 covers 17 residues. This chain's CDR3 is CSVPGGPGKMYQETQYF. CDR3 in DNA: TGCAGTGTTCCCGGCGGGCCAGGGAAGATGTACCAAGAGACCCAGTACTTC.

The gene calls are TRBV28 and TRBJ2-5; a weak D match, TRBD1 (6 bases). The germline V gene encodes CDR1 MDHEN and CDR2 SYDVKM. CDR3 length: 14 amino acids. V shed 9 bases and J shed 5 bases, with 19 bases lying between them. The CDR3 spells CASQRGGSTETQYF. The CDR3 nucleotides read TGTGCCAGTCAACGAGGGGGTTCAACGGAGACCCAGTACTTC.

Points on this clonotype: A read error is possible here, since a much larger clone lies one base away. CDR3 region: CASSESMGVRERLFF. CDR3 nucleotides: TGTGCCAGCAGTGAATCGATGGGAGTAAGGGAAAGACTGTTTTTT. V gene TRBV2 combines with J gene TRBJ1-4; D is uncertain. Germline lookup yields CDR1 SNHLY and CDR2 FYNNEI. There are 15 residues in the CDR3.

CDR3 protein: CSAPRTGDTGELFF. CDR3 DNA sequence: TGCAGTGCTCCAAGGACAGGGGACACCGGGGAGCTGTTTTTT. V usage is TRBV20-1 and J usage is TRBJ2-2, with TRBD1 identical over 9 bases. Germline V gene lookup returns CDR1 DFQATT and CDR2 SNEGSKA (reference sequence). The CDR3 is 14 amino acids. Trimming took 5 bases from V and 3 from J; bases not matched to a gene: 4.

This clonotype has more than one count but fewer than ten. One end of the junction fails to match germline, which may point to a read error. The genes are TRBV7-7 and TRBJ2-3, with 10 bases aligning to TRBD2. The CDR3 covers 17 residues. Germline-derived CDR1 and CDR2 are SSHAT and FNYEAQ (reference sequence). The CDR3 DNA reads as TGTGCTAGCAGCCTCAGTTCTAGCGGGAGAAGTACAGATACGCAGTATTTT. This gives the protein CASSLSSSGRSTDTQYF.

The sample holds a few counts of this clonotype. J is TRBJ2-3 and V is TRBV5-1, with 9 positions matching TRBD1. Trimming took 0 bases from V and 4 from J; bases not matched to a gene: 3. Germline V gene lookup returns CDR1 SGHRS and CDR2 YFSETQ. This CDR3 has 15 amino acids. The CDR3 sequence is CASSLDRGLADTQYF. In nucleotides, the CDR3 is TGCGCCAGCAGCTTGGACAGGGGGCTCGCAGATACGCAGTATTTT.

This clonotype was seen repeatedly, ten times or more. J is TRBJ2-4 and V is TRBV12-3 or TRBV12-4, with a weak D call TRBD1 (7 bases). V gave up 2 bases and J gave up 1 base, with 21 bases separating them. This CDR3 comprises 19 residues. CDR3 DNA sequence: TGTGCCAGCAGTTTAACCGGGGGTTGGACAGGTGGCGCCAAAAACATTCAGTACTTC. Protein sequence: CASSLTGGWTGGAKNIQYF.

About this clonotype itself: The junction does not match germline at one end; this may be a read error. This chain joins TRBV7-2 and TRBJ2-3; 14 bases align to TRBD2. The CDR3 has 16 amino acids. Germline CDR1 reads SGHTA; CDR2 reads FQGNSA. As DNA, the CDR3 is TGTTCCAGCAGCTTAGGGACTAGCGGGAGAAGGGATACGCAGTATTTT. Amino acids: CSSSLGTSGRRDTQYF.

This clonotype was seen only a few times. The chain is built from TRBV20-1 and TRBJ2-5; D remains unclear. The CDR3 consists of 13 residues. Trimming took 6 bases from V and 5 from J, leaving 16 bases between them. CDR1 DFQATT and CDR2 SNEGSKA come from the germline V gene (reference sequence). For the CDR3, the DNA is TGCAGTGCCCCTACAAACCCTGGGGAGACCCAGTACTTC. Translation: CSAPTNPGETQYF.